The 9 T cell receptor beta chains in this list originate from one sample, sequenced in a study of T cells in Graves' hyperthyroidism and ophthalmopathy. From RNA transcripts, TCR beta CDR3 regions were amplified. The primer set for the first-round RT-PCR of the TCR CDR3 was HTBI. TCRdb independently ran MiXCR on the multiplex PCR reads; one entry per CDR3 protein. The sample includes some 360,000 distinct CDR3 sequences, roughly 18% of them seen just once. Sequences were obtained from blood. The receptors derive from a woman in her thirties or forties with Graves' ophthalmopathy.

This clonotype was seen ten or more times. The chain is built from TRBV6-1 and TRBJ1-5, with 9 bases fitting TRBD1. The germline gives CDR1 MNHNS, CDR2 SASEGT. This CDR3 spans 15 amino acids. Trimming took 5 bases from V and 7 from J; bases not matched to a gene: 9. CDR3 coding DNA: TGTGCCAGCAGTAAAAACAGGGGGCTCGGACAGCCCCAGCATTTT. It yields the protein CASSKNRGLGQPQHF.

The chain joins TRBV28 to TRBJ2-4; tentative D call: TRBD1 (6 bases). The length of the CDR3 is 16 residues. Trimming removed 5 bases from V and 6 bases from J, with 20 bases in between. Germline lookup yields CDR1 MDHEN and CDR2 SYDVKM. The CDR3 here is CASSRLVGRGGNIQYF. The CDR3 nucleotides are TGTGCCAGCAGTCGCTTGGTGGGCAGGGGCGGAAACATTCAGTACTTC.

This clonotype was seen repeatedly, ten times or more. This chain links TRBV5-5 with TRBJ1-1, with TRBD1 matching over 7 bases. The CDR3 contains 14 residues. V was pared by 4 bases and J by 5 bases, with 8 bases of the junction left unmatched. The germline V gene has CDR1 SGHKS and CDR2 YYEKEE (reference sequence). The CDR3 spells CASSHQGGWTEAFF. CDR3 nucleotides: TGTGCCAGCAGCCACCAGGGGGGATGGACTGAAGCTTTCTTT.

The chain combines TRBV28 with TRBJ2-7; 8 positions agree with TRBD2. The CDR3 loop spans 13 amino acids. The trim removed 5 bases at V and 4 bases at J, leaving 4 bases unmatched. CDR1 is MDHEN, CDR2 SYDVKM, per germline. Here the CDR3 DNA reads TGTGCCAGCAGTAGACTAGCGACTTACGAGCAGTACTTC. It encodes CASSRLATYEQYF.

In this sample, this clonotype turned up a few times. The rearrangement uses TRBV6-1 and TRBJ1-1; no clear D gene. Germline CDR1 reads MNHNS; CDR2 reads SASEGT. Trimming pared 10 bases from V and 0 bases from J, leaving 6 bases between. The CDR3 is 11 residues long. The CDR3 here is CATCMNTEAFF. CDR3 in DNA: TGTGCCACCTGTATGAACACTGAAGCTTTCTTT.

This clonotype was seen ten or more times. This sequence joins TRBV11-2 and TRBJ1-1; TRBD1 matches 7 bases. The V and J ends lost 3 bases and 0 bases, in that order; junction bases with no gene match: 7. Per germline, CDR1 SGHAT and CDR2 FQNNGV. CDR3 length equals 16 residues. The CDR3 bases are TGTGCCAGCAGCTTGGGGGGCAGGGGGGTGAACACTGAAGCTTTCTTT. This translates into CASSLGGRGVNTEAFF.

The sample holds many counts of this clonotype. The chain has TRBV4-1 and TRBJ2-7; D gene uncertain. The germline V gene encodes CDR1 MGHRA and CDR2 YSYEKL. This CDR3 contains 17 residues. V was pared by 0 bases and J by 5 bases, with 20 bases between. CDR3: CASSQDPQMGLLDEQYF. The CDR3, as DNA: TGCGCCAGCAGCCAAGACCCCCAGATGGGGTTGTTAGACGAGCAGTACTTC.

At least ten counts were recorded for this clonotype. This sequence joins TRBV6-5 and TRBJ1-1; D remains ambiguous. The V and J ends lost 5 bases and 0 bases respectively, with 13 bases between them. CDR1 MNHEY and CDR2 SVGAGI come from the germline V gene. This CDR3 contains 15 residues. CDR3 bases: TGTGCCAGCAGTACCCACCGGAACTTGAACACTGAAGCTTTCTTT. This sequence encodes CASSTHRNLNTEAFF.

The V call is TRBV29-1, the J call TRBJ2-5; unclear D gene. The CDR3 totals 11 residues. The V and J ends lost 7 bases and 1 base respectively, with 7 bases between them. Germline-derived CDR1 and CDR2 are SQVTM and ANQGSEA. CDR3 nucleotide sequence: TGCAGCGATTCCGTCCAAGAGACCCAGTACTTC. As protein: CSDSVQETQYF.